The clone carrying this T cell receptor beta chain was counted only a few times. These data belong to a study of cytomegalovirus exposure and HLA in healthy donors. The CDR3 runs to 16 residues. Germline V gene lookup returns CDR1 MDHEN and CDR2 SYDVKM. The V segment lost 6 bases and the J segment 4 bases; nucleotides outside the gene matches: 11. A multiplex PCR was run with 60 Vbeta primers and 13 Jbeta primers. Libraries were prepared by immunoSEQ multiplex PCR; TCRdb keeps only in-frame clonotypes and omits some of them. The sample shows 70,000 or so clones, less than 80% of them seen only once. The TCR originated in a woman between 45 and 60 years old in good health and CMV-seronegative. Sequencing was carried out using PBMCs. V and J are TRBV28 and TRBJ1-2; 10 bases fit TRBD1. The CDR3 region is CASRPGQGSWAYGYTF. The DNA for the CDR3 is TGTGCCAGCAGGCCGGGACAGGGGAGCTGGGCCTATGGCTACACCTTC.